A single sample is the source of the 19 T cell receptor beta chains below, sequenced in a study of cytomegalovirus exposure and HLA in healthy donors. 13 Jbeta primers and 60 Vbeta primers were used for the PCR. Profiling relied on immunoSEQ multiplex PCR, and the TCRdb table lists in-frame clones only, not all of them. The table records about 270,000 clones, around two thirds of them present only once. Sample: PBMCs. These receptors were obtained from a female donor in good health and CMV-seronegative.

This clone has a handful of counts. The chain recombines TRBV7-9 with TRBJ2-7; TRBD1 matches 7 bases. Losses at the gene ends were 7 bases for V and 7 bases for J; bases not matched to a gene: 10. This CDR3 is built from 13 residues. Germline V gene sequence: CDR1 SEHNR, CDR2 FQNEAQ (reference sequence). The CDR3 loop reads CASKKEGGEEQYF. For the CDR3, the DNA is TGTGCCAGCAAAAAGGAAGGGGGCGAAGAGCAGTACTTC.

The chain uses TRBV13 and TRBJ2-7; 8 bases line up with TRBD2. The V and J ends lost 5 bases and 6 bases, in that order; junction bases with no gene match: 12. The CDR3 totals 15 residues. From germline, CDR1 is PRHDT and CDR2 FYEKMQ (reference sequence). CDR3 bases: TGTGCCAGCAGCGAGGCGGGAGGTGGTGGGATCGAGCAGTACTTC. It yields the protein CASSEAGGGGIEQYF. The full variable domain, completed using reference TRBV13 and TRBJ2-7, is AAGVIQSPRHLIKEKRETATLKCYPIPRHDTVYWYQQGPGQDPQFLISFYEKMQSDKGSIPDRFSAQQFSDYHSELNMSSLELGDSALYFCASSEAGGGGIEQYFGPGTRLTVT.

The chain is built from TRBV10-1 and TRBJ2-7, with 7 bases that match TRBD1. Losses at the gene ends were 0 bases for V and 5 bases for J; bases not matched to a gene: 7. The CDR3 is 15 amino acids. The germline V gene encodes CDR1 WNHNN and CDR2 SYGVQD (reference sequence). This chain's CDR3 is CASSESTGVEDEQYF. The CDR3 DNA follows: TGCGCCAGCAGTGAGTCTACAGGGGTGGAGGACGAGCAGTACTTC.

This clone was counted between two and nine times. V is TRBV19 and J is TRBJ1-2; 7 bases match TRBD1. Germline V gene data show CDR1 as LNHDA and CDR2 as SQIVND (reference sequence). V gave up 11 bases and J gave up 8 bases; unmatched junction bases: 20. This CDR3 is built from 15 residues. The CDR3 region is CASRQGPNMLLGYTF. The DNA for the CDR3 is TGTGCCTCGCGACAGGGCCCTAACATGCTACTCGGCTACACCTTC.

The CDR3 loop is CASRRDRQTYEQYF. In DNA, the CDR3 is TGTGCCAGCAGGCGGGACCGACAAACCTACGAGCAGTACTTC. The chain combines TRBV6-5 with TRBJ2-7; possibly TRBD2 for D (6 bases). The CDR3 is 14 residues long. Per germline, CDR1 MNHEY and CDR2 SVGAGI. V was pared by 6 bases and J by 2 bases, with 14 bases between.

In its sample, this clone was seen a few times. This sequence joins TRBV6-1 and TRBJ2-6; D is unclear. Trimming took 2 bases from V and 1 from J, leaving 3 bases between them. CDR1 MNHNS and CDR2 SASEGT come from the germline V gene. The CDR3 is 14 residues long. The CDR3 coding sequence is TGTGCCAGCAGTGAACTGTCTGGGGCCAACGTCCTGACTTTC. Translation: CASSELSGANVLTF.

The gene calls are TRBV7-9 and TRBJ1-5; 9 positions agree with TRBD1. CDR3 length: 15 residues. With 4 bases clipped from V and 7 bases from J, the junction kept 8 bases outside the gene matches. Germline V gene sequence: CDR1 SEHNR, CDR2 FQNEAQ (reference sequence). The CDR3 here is CASSSDRGFGQPQHF. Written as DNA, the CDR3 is TGTGCCAGCAGCTCGGACAGGGGATTCGGGCAGCCCCAGCATTTT.

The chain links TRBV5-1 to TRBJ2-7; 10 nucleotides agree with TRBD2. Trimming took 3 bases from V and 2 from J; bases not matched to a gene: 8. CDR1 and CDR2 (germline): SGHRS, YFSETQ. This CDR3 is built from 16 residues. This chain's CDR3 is CASSSASGSGAYEQYF. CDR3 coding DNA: TGCGCCAGCAGCTCGGCTAGCGGGAGCGGGGCCTACGAGCAGTACTTC.

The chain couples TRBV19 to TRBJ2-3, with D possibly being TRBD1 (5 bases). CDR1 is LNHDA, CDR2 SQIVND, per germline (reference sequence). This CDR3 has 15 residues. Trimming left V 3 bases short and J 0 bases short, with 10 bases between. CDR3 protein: CASSIATASTDTQYF. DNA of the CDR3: TGTGCCAGTAGTATTGCGACAGCCAGCACAGATACGCAGTATTTT.

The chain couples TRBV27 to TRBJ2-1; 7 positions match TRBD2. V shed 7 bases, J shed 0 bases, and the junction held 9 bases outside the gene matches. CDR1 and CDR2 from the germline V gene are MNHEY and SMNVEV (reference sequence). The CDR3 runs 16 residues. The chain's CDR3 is CASIPTAGSSYNEQFF. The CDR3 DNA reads TGTGCCAGCATTCCCACAGCGGGAAGCTCCTACAATGAGCAGTTCTTC.

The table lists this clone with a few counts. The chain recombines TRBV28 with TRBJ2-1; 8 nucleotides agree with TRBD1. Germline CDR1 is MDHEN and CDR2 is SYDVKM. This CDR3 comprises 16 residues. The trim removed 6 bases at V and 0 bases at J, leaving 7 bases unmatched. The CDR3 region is CASSPLTGGSYNEQFF. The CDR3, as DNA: TGTGCCAGCAGCCCGCTTACAGGGGGCTCCTACAATGAGCAGTTCTTC.

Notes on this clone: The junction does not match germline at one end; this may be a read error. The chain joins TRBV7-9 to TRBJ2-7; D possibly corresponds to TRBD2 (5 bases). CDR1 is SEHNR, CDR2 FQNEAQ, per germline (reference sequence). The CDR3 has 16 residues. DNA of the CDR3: TGTTCCAGCAGCTTAAGCGGTCGCGATGCCGGTTACGAGCAGTACTTC. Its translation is CSSSLSGRDAGYEQYF.

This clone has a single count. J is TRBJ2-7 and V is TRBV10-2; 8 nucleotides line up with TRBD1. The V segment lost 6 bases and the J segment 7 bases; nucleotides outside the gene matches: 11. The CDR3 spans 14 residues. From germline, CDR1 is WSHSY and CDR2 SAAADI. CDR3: CASSPQGALGEQYF. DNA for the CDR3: TGCGCCAGCAGCCCGCAGGGGGCTCTCGGGGAGCAGTACTTC.

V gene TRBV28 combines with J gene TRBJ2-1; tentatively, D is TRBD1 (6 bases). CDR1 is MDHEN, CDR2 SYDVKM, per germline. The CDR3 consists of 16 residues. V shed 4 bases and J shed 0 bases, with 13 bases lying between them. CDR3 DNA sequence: TGTGCCAGCAGTTCACGGACAGCCCGCTCCTACAATGAGCAGTTCTTC. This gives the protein CASSSRTARSYNEQFF. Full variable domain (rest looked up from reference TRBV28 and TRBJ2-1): DVKVTQSSRYLVKRTGEKVFLECVQDMDHENMFWYRQDPGLGLRLIYFSYDVKMKEKGDIPEGYSVSREKKERFSLILESASTNQTSMYLCASSSRTARSYNEQFFGPGTRLTVL.

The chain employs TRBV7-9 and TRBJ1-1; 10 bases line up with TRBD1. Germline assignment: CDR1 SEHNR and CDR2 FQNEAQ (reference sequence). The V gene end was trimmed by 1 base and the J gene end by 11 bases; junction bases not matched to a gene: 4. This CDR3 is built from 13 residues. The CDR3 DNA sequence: TGTGCCAGCAGCTTAGAAGGACAGGGGGTGGCTTTCTTT. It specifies CASSLEGQGVAFF.

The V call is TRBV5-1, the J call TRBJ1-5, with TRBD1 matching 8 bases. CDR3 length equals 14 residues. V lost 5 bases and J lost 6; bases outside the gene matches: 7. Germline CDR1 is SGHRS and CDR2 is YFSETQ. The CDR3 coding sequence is TGCGCCAGCAGTTATACAGGGGGAAGTCAGCCCCAGCATTTT. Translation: CASSYTGGSQPQHF.

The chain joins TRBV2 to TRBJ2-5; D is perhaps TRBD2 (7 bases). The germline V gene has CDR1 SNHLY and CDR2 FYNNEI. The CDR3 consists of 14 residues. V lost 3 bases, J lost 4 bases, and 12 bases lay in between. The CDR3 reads CASSEKGGRETQYF. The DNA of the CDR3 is TGTGCCAGCAGTGAGAAGGGGGGGCGAGAGACCCAGTACTTC. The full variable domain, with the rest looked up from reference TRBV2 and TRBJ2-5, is EPEVTQTPSHQVTQMGQEVILRCVPISNHLYFYWYRQILGQKVEFLVSFYNNEISEKSEIFDDQFSVERPDGSNFTLKIRSTKLEDSAMYFCASSEKGGRETQYFGPGTRLLVL.

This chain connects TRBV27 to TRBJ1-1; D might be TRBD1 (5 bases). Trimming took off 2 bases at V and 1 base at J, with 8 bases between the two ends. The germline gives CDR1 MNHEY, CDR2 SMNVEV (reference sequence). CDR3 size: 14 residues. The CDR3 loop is CASSLVRGNTEAFF. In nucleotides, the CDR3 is TGTGCCAGCAGTTTAGTAAGGGGGAACACTGAAGCTTTCTTT.

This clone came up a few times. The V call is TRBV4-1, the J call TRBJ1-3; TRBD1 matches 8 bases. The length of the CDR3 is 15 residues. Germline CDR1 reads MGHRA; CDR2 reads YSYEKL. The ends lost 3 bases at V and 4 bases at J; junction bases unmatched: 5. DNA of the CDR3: TGCGCCAGCAGCCAGGTACAGGGGGGCGGAAACACCATATATTTT. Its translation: CASSQVQGGGNTIYF.